One and the same sample provided the 21 T cell receptor beta chains below, sequenced in a study of OX40 agonist ivuxolimab in advanced cancers. The receptor library was made with the immunoSEQ multiplex PCR assay. Not all clones reach the TCRdb copy of this immuneACCESS table, which keeps in-frame sequences only. Checked studies attribute under half of the gap to unresolved V genes and leave the rest unexplained. For this sample there are about 44,000 clones; approximately 80% appear just once. The ten largest clonotypes hold about 6.8% of the sample. The specimen was CD4+ or CD8+ T cells sorted from blood, collected in a trial of the OX40 agonist ivuxolimab. These receptors all come from an adult with an advanced solid tumor such as melanoma, head and neck, liver or kidney cancer.

This chain uses TRBV7-2 with TRBJ1-2; TRBD1 matches 10 bases. The V segment lost 1 base and the J segment 4 bases; nucleotides outside the gene matches: 3. The germline CDR1 and CDR2 sequences are SGHTA and FQGNSA. The CDR3 length is 15 residues. In DNA, the CDR3 is TGTGCCAGCAGCTTAGAGACAGGGGGCGGCTATGGCTACACCTTC. Protein product: CASSLETGGGYGYTF.

The CDR3 DNA reads TGTGCCAGCAGCCCCGCGGGAGGGGGGGAGACCCAGTACTTC. Translation: CASSPAGGGETQYF. The J gene is TRBJ2-5, the V gene TRBV5-4; TRBD2 matches 9 bases. The V gene end was trimmed by 4 bases and the J gene end by 5 bases; junction bases not matched to a gene: 6. In germline, CDR1 is SGHNT, CDR2 YYREEE (reference sequence). The CDR3 contains 14 residues.

The genes are TRBV5-5 and TRBJ1-1; D is perhaps TRBD1 (5 bases). This CDR3 contains 14 residues. The germline V gene encodes CDR1 SGHKS and CDR2 YYEKEE (reference sequence). Trimming removed 2 bases at V and 4 bases at J, with 12 bases between. The CDR3 loop is CASSFTGTGTEAFF. In DNA, the CDR3 is TGTGCCAGCAGCTTTACCGGAACAGGCACTGAAGCTTTCTTT.

The rearrangement joins TRBV23-1 to TRBJ1-4; D may be TRBD1 (6 bases). TRBV23-1 is known as an ORF, though its function is uncertain. The CDR3 loop spans 16 amino acids. The ends were cut back, 3 bases at V and 3 bases at J, with 14 bases in the middle. CDR3 nucleotide sequence: TGCGCCAGCAGTCATGATTGTGGGGGGCCTAATGAAAAACTGTTTTTT. It yields the protein CASSHDCGGPNEKLFF.

The chain recombines TRBV6-6 with TRBJ2-3; 11 nucleotides line up with TRBD1. V dropped 0 bases and J dropped 3; count of bases not matched to a gene: 2. This CDR3 has 16 residues. The germline CDR1 and CDR2 sequences are MNHNY and SVGAGI (reference sequence). CDR3 coding DNA: TGTGCCAGCAGTTACTCCGGGACAGGGGGTACAGATACGCAGTATTTT. Translated: CASSYSGTGGTDTQYF.

The V call is TRBV29-1, the J call TRBJ2-7, with TRBD2 matching over 11 bases. Per the germline V gene, CDR1 is SQVTM and CDR2 is ANQGSEA. The CDR3 totals 12 residues. Trimming removed 4 bases from V and 6 bases from J; junction bases left unmatched: 2. DNA of the CDR3: TGCAGCGTTGCAACTAGCGGGGGCGAGCAGTACTTC. Its translation: CSVATSGGEQYF.

The chain combines TRBV29-1 with TRBJ1-1; D perhaps matches TRBD1 (5 bases). This CDR3 has 13 amino acids. From germline, CDR1 is SQVTM and CDR2 ANQGSEA. V shed 2 bases and J shed 0 bases, with 7 bases lying between them. CDR3 sequence reads: CSVENRMNTEAFF. The CDR3 region has the DNA TGCAGCGTTGAAAACAGGATGAACACTGAAGCTTTCTTT.

V is TRBV11-2 and J is TRBJ2-3, with D unresolved. V gave up 5 bases and J gave up 0 bases, with 12 bases separating them. The CDR3 sequence is 15 residues long. The germline CDR1 and CDR2 sequences are SGHAT and FQNNGV. CDR3 residues: CASSLTGRSTDTQYF. CDR3 nucleotide sequence: TGTGCCAGCAGCCTGACCGGGCGCAGCACAGATACGCAGTATTTT.

The chain has TRBV30 and TRBJ2-1; TRBD2 agrees at 8 bases. CDR1 GTSNPN and CDR2 SVGIG come from the germline V gene (reference sequence). The CDR3 runs 16 residues. The trim removed 3 bases at V and 6 bases at J, leaving 13 bases unmatched. The CDR3 DNA reads as TGTGCCTGGAGGATCAGTTTAGCGGGACGAATCAATGAGCAGTTCTTC. This gives the protein CAWRISLAGRINEQFF.

This clone was recorded a few times. The chain couples TRBV7-9 to TRBJ1-2; D may be TRBD1 (6 bases). The CDR3 has 12 amino acids. Trimming removed 4 bases at V and 7 bases at J, with 10 bases between. CDR1 and CDR2 (germline): SEHNR, FQNEAQ (reference sequence). The CDR3 loop reads CASSSRGGGYTF. Here the CDR3 DNA reads TGTGCCAGCAGCTCAAGAGGGGGTGGCTACACCTTC.

DNA for the CDR3: TGTGCCAGCAGCTTGGGACAGATGGAAAAACTGTTTTTT. Residues: CASSLGQMEKLFF. V gene TRBV5-4 combines with J gene TRBJ1-4, with a tentative D call TRBD1 (5 bases). Trimming shortened V by 0 bases and J by 8 bases, and 8 bases separated the two germline ends. CDR1 SGHNT and CDR2 YYREEE come from the germline V gene (reference sequence). The CDR3 loop spans 13 amino acids.

This chain links TRBV20-1 with TRBJ2-1, with D unresolved. This CDR3 has 11 residues. Germline V gene sequence: CDR1 DFQATT, CDR2 SNEGSKA (reference sequence). V was cut by 4 bases and J by 9 bases, with 10 bases left in between. For the CDR3, the DNA is TGCAGTGCTAATCAGCAGCTTGAGCAGTTCTTC. It specifies CSANQQLEQFF.

In this sample, this clone turned up a few times. The J gene is TRBJ2-3, the V gene TRBV5-4; 9 bases match TRBD2. There are 16 residues in the CDR3. The V gene end was trimmed by 2 bases and the J gene end by 2 bases; junction bases not matched to a gene: 6. CDR1 and CDR2 (germline): SGHNT, YYREEE (reference sequence). The CDR3 loop is CASSLWTSALTDTQYF. The CDR3 nucleotides are TGTGCCAGCAGCTTATGGACTAGCGCCCTCACAGATACGCAGTATTTT.

The sample holds one count of this clone. The V and J genes are TRBV11-3 and TRBJ2-7; maybe TRBD2 (6 bases). Germline lookup yields CDR1 SGHNT and CDR2 YENEEA. The CDR3 covers 16 residues. Trimming pared 1 base from V and 3 bases from J, leaving 16 bases between. This CDR3 is CASSLGFASANYEQYF. DNA for the CDR3: TGTGCCAGCAGCTTAGGGTTCGCTAGCGCAAACTACGAGCAGTACTTC.

The chain has TRBV10-3 and TRBJ1-4, with 8 positions matching TRBD1. This CDR3 contains 14 residues. The ends lost 2 bases at V and 8 bases at J; junction bases unmatched: 4. In germline, CDR1 is ENHRY, CDR2 SYGVKD. CDR3: CAISETGGEEKLFF. The CDR3 DNA reads TGTGCCATCAGTGAGACAGGGGGGGAGGAAAAACTGTTTTTT.

This clone was counted once. The V gene is TRBV9, the J gene TRBJ2-5, with 7 bases identical to TRBD2. CDR3 length equals 16 residues. CDR1 SGDLS and CDR2 YYNGEE come from the germline V gene. V lost 4 bases, J lost 4 bases, and 13 bases stayed unmatched. The CDR3 nucleotides read TGTGCCAGCAGCCCCCGGCCCCAGGGCGGGGGAGAGACCCAGTACTTC. This codes for CASSPRPQGGGETQYF. The full variable domain, rest sourced from reference TRBV9 and TRBJ2-5, is DSGVTQTPKHLITATGQRVTLRCSPRSGDLSVYWYQQSLDQGLQFLIQYYNGEERAKGNILERFSAQQFPDLHSELNLSSLELGDSALYFCASSPRPQGGGETQYFGPGTRLLVL.

The V gene is TRBV19, the J gene TRBJ1-2, with TRBD1 matching over 8 bases. The V and J ends lost 4 bases and 13 bases, in that order; junction bases with no gene match: 17. The CDR3 is made up of 15 amino acids. CDR1 is LNHDA, CDR2 SQIVND, per germline (reference sequence). The CDR3 is CASSTGQGLVQFLTF. In DNA, the CDR3 is TGTGCCAGTAGTACAGGACAGGGTTTGGTCCAGTTTCTCACCTTC.

Only one count was recorded for this clone. The chain employs TRBV5-4 and TRBJ2-7; the match to TRBD2 covers 8 bases. This CDR3 comprises 15 residues. Germline V lookup: CDR1 SGHNT, CDR2 YYREEE (reference sequence). Trimming cost V 3 bases and J 5 bases; bases outside gene matches: 10. The CDR3 region has the DNA TGTGCCAGCAGCTCGGGGGGGCGGGGTTTCGACGAGCAGTACTTC. It encodes CASSSGGRGFDEQYF. Combining the CDR3 with reference TRBV5-4 and TRBJ2-7 gives the whole variable domain ETGVTQSPTHLIKTRGQQVTLRCSSQSGHNTVSWYQQALGQGPQFIFQYYREEENGRGNFPPRFSGLQFPNYSSELNVNALELDDSALYLCASSSGGRGFDEQYFGPGTRLTVT.

The chain joins TRBV9 to TRBJ2-3; D gene unclear. Germline V gives CDR1 SGDLS, CDR2 YYNGEE. CDR3 size: 15 residues. V lost 0 bases and J lost 4, with 12 bases in between. The CDR3 protein is CASSVESWVSDTQYF. In nucleotides, the CDR3 is TGTGCCAGCAGCGTAGAGTCTTGGGTCTCAGATACGCAGTATTTT. Drawing the rest from reference TRBV9 and TRBJ2-3, the complete variable domain is DSGVTQTPKHLITATGQRVTLRCSPRSGDLSVYWYQQSLDQGLQFLIQYYNGEERAKGNILERFSAQQFPDLHSELNLSSLELGDSALYFCASSVESWVSDTQYFGPGTRLTVL.

J is TRBJ1-5 and V is TRBV19; D might be TRBD1 (5 bases). CDR1 is LNHDA and CDR2 is SQIVND in the germline V gene (reference sequence). V was cut by 8 bases and J by 4 bases, with 15 bases left in between. CDR3 length equals 14 residues. The CDR3 region has the DNA TGTGCCAGTGGGAAGACAGTGGGGAATCAGCCCCAGCATTTT. Translation gives CASGKTVGNQPQHF.

V gene TRBV7-2 combines with J gene TRBJ2-7, with a weak D call TRBD1 (6 bases). This CDR3 has 17 amino acids. V lost 1 base to trimming and J lost 2 bases, with 18 bases between them. CDR1 SGHTA and CDR2 FQGNSA come from the germline V gene. In DNA, the CDR3 is TGTGCCAGCAGCTTAGGTCTTGGCCCAGGGGCGGCCTACGAGCAGTACTTC. It specifies CASSLGLGPGAAYEQYF.